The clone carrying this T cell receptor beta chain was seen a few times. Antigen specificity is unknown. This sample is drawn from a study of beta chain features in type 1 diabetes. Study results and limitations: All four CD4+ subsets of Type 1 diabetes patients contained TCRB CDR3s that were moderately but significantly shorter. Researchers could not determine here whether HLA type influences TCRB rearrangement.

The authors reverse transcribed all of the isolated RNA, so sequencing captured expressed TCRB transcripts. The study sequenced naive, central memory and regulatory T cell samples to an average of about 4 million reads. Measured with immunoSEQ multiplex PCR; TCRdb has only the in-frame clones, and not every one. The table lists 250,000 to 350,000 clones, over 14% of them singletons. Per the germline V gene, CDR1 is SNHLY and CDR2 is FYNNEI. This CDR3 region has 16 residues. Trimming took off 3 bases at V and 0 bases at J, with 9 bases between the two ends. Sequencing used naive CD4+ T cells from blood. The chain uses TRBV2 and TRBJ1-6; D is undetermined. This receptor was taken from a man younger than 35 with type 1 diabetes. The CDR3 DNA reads TGTGCCAGCAGTGAGGCGCGGAGCTCCTATAATTCACCCCTCCACTTT. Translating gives CASSEARSSYNSPLHF.